The 5 T cell receptor beta chains in this list originate from one sample, sequenced in a study of T cells after yellow fever vaccination. TCRdb re-analysed the 5' RACE reads in MiXCR, keeping a single row per CDR3 protein. In the table there are roughly 330,000 distinct CDR3 sequences, around 6.8% of which are singletons. Specimen: PBMCs, collected more than 35 days after the first yellow fever vaccination. The receptor set was obtained from a young man who received the YFV17D yellow fever vaccine.

This clonotype was seen at least ten times. V gene TRBV5-4 combines with J gene TRBJ2-1; D is unresolved. The CDR3 extends over 15 amino acids. Trimming stripped 4 bases from V and 1 base from J, with 12 bases between. CDR1 SGHNT and CDR2 YYREEE come from the germline V gene (reference sequence). For the CDR3, the DNA is TGTGCCAGCAGCCTCCTGACCGGTTCCTACAATGAGCAGTTCTTC. It is translated as CASSLLTGSYNEQFF.

The rearrangement uses TRBV9 and TRBJ2-3; 11 bases are shared with TRBD2. After removal of 0 bases from V and 6 bases from J, the junction contained 3 bases not matched to a gene. The CDR3 contains 15 residues. Germline CDR1 is SGDLS and CDR2 is YYNGEE. CDR3 in DNA: TGTGCCAGCAGCGTAGAGTCTAGCGGGGGGGATACGCAGTATTTT. Encoded protein: CASSVESSGGDTQYF.

A few counts support this clonotype. The chain employs TRBV12-3 or TRBV12-4 and TRBJ2-7, with 8 positions matching TRBD1. This CDR3 region has 16 residues. The ends lost 1 base at V and 2 bases at J; junction bases unmatched: 7. Here the CDR3 DNA reads TGTGCCAGCAGTTTAGGACCGGGACAGGAGACCTACGAGCAGTACTTC. It specifies CASSLGPGQETYEQYF.

There are a few counts of this clonotype. V usage is TRBV5-1 and J usage is TRBJ2-7; TRBD2 matches at 11 bases. The J segment lost 7 bases and the V segment lost 0 bases, leaving 15 bases of the junction unmatched. This CDR3 has 18 amino acids. Germline CDR1 reads SGHRS; CDR2 reads YFSETQ. The chain's CDR3 is CASSLEPAPRLAGSEQYF. CDR3 nucleotide sequence: TGCGCCAGCAGCTTGGAACCTGCCCCGCGACTAGCGGGGTCGGAGCAGTACTTC.

This clonotype was counted between two and nine times. The chain links TRBV6-2 or TRBV6-3 to TRBJ2-2; 12 positions match TRBD2. V was pared by 7 bases and J by 5 bases, with 11 bases of the junction left unmatched. The CDR3 runs 17 residues. Looked up from germline, CDR1 is MNHEY and CDR2 is SVGEGT. CDR3: CASIHLAGGNRTGELFF. The CDR3 DNA reads as TGTGCCAGCATCCACCTAGCGGGGGGGAATCGAACCGGGGAGCTGTTTTTT.